Each of the 15 T cell receptor beta chains below was sequenced from the same sample in a study of ipilimumab plus nivolumab after autologous stem cell transplantation. Profiled with immunoSEQ multiplex PCR; TCRdb holds only in-frame clones, not every one. The sample records tens of thousands of clones, about 92% being singletons. The material was PBMCs, obtained in a trial of ipilimumab plus nivolumab as post-transplant consolidation. The receptors were gathered from a male donor with multiple myeloma.

This rearrangement joins TRBV7-2 to TRBJ2-2; 7 positions match TRBD2. V was clipped by 4 bases and J by 5 bases; unmatched bases: 7. Germline CDR1 and CDR2: SGHTA and FQGNSA. This CDR3 region has 15 residues. CDR3 DNA: TGTGCCAGCAGCTCGGGAGGCTTGGTAACCGGGGAGCTGTTTTTT. As protein: CASSSGGLVTGELFF.

The chain has TRBV5-1 and TRBJ1-1; TRBD1 matches at 7 bases. The CDR3 length is 16 residues. J lost 1 base, V lost 2 bases, and 8 bases had no gene match. Germline V gene lookup returns CDR1 SGHRS and CDR2 YFSETQ. The CDR3 sequence is CASSLTQGTQNTEAFF. CDR3 coding DNA: TGCGCCAGCAGCTTAACACAGGGGACCCAGAACACTGAAGCTTTCTTT.

The chain combines TRBV5-1 with TRBJ2-7, with D possibly TRBD1 on 7 matching bases. Germline lookup yields CDR1 SGHRS and CDR2 YFSETQ. This CDR3 has 14 residues. The germline V and J ends were trimmed by 0 bases and 5 bases, with 12 bases remaining between them. The CDR3 here is CASSLVQGEDEQYF. In DNA, the CDR3 is TGCGCCAGCAGCTTGGTGCAGGGGGAGGACGAGCAGTACTTC.

The rearrangement links TRBV7-3 to TRBJ2-5, with D hard to call. This CDR3 contains 13 residues. V was trimmed by 3 bases and J by 2 bases, leaving 7 bases between them. Germline lookup yields CDR1 SGHTA and CDR2 FQGTGA. The DNA of the CDR3 is TGTGCCAGCAGCTTGGGCGGACAAGAGACCCAGTACTTC. This sequence encodes CASSLGGQETQYF.

About this clone: In the same sample, other DNA sequences code for this CDR3. The chain employs TRBV11-3 and TRBJ2-2; 9 positions match TRBD1. Germline V gene lookup returns CDR1 SGHNT and CDR2 YENEEA. CDR3 length: 20 amino acids. The trim removed 2 bases at V and 8 bases at J, leaving 21 bases unmatched. CDR3 coding DNA: TGTGCCAGCAGCTTAACCCATCAACTTTCGACAGGGGGGAGCACTGGGGAGCTGTTTTTT. Its protein product is CASSLTHQLSTGGSTGELFF. The variable domain in full, with the rest retrieved from reference TRBV11-3 and TRBJ2-2, is EAGVVQSPRYKIIEKKQPVAFWCNPISGHNTLYWYLQNLGQGPELLIRYENEEAVDDSQLPKDRFSAERLKGVDSTLKIQPAELGDSAVYLCASSLTHQLSTGGSTGELFFGEGSRLTVL.

This chain links TRBV29-1 with TRBJ2-1; TRBD2 matches at 15 bases. The trim removed 5 bases at V and 10 bases at J, leaving 9 bases unmatched. There are 15 residues in the CDR3. Germline-derived CDR1 and CDR2 are SQVTM and ANQGSEA. The CDR3 DNA reads as TGCAGCGTTCCCGCCGGACTAGCGGGAGGGGTGGAGCAGTTCTTC. This translates into CSVPAGLAGGVEQFF.

The genes are TRBV28 and TRBJ1-2; tentative D call: TRBD1 (5 bases). Germline V gene data show CDR1 as MDHEN and CDR2 as SYDVKM. The CDR3 is 13 residues long. Trimming stripped 6 bases from V and 8 bases from J, with 16 bases between. This CDR3 reads CASSPGPNEGYTF. CDR3 bases: TGTGCCAGCAGCCCGGGACCAAACGAGGGCTACACCTTC.

This chain links TRBV7-2 with TRBJ1-2; tentative D call: TRBD1 (5 bases). CDR3 length: 13 amino acids. Germline loops: CDR1 SGHTA, CDR2 FQGNSA. Trimming removed 0 bases at V and 7 bases at J, with 9 bases between. The CDR3 region has the DNA TGTGCCAGCAGCTTAGCCGGGGGTAGTGGCTACACCTTC. Translated: CASSLAGGSGYTF.

V gene TRBV5-4 combines with J gene TRBJ2-1; D is unclear. The CDR3 consists of 14 residues. The ends were cut back, 1 base at V and 8 bases at J, with 13 bases in the middle. The germline V gene has CDR1 SGHNT and CDR2 YYREEE (reference sequence). The CDR3: CASSLMIVGDEQFF. In DNA form, the CDR3 reads TGTGCCAGCAGCTTGATGATAGTTGGGGATGAGCAGTTCTTC.

V usage is TRBV7-2 and J usage is TRBJ2-7; a possible D gene is TRBD2 (7 bases). This CDR3 contains 15 residues. V was pared by 5 bases and J by 5 bases, with 19 bases between. Germline CDR1 and CDR2: SGHTA and FQGNSA. CDR3 amino acids: CASSPARGLMDEQYF. The CDR3 nucleotides are TGTGCCAGCAGCCCAGCGCGGGGGCTTATGGACGAGCAGTACTTC.

The V call is TRBV12-2, the J call TRBJ2-2; no DNA check was done on the table's D call, TRBD2. TRBV12-2 is a pseudogene locus. The CDR3 has 13 amino acids. The CDR3 here is CASRPVITGELFF. DNA for the CDR3: TGTGCAAGTCGCCCCGTAATCACCGGGGAGCTGTTTTTT.

V is TRBV28 and J is TRBJ2-5; 7 bases fit TRBD2. CDR3 length: 15 amino acids. Unmatched junction bases numbered 8, after V lost 6 bases and J lost 1 base. Per the germline V gene, CDR1 is MDHEN and CDR2 is SYDVKM. The CDR3 region is CASSLGGTIQETQYF. CDR3 bases: TGTGCCAGCAGCCTCGGAGGGACTATCCAAGAGACCCAGTACTTC.

This sequence joins TRBV28 and TRBJ2-3, with D tentatively TRBD1 (7 bases). This CDR3 contains 15 residues. Germline V gene lookup returns CDR1 MDHEN and CDR2 SYDVKM. V gave up 6 bases and J gave up 0 bases, with 13 bases separating them. This chain's CDR3 is CASSPQGGSTDTQYF. CDR3 coding DNA: TGTGCCAGCAGCCCCCAGGGGGGAAGCACAGATACGCAGTATTTT.

This clone was observed a single time. This rearrangement joins TRBV19 to TRBJ1-2; D remains unclear. Germline CDR1 reads LNHDA; CDR2 reads SQIVND (reference sequence). Trimming removed 10 bases at V and 0 bases at J, with 21 bases between. The CDR3 length is 16 residues. Here the CDR3 DNA reads TGTGCCACCACACCTGACGCGGGCTACACTAACTATGGCTACACCTTC. It encodes CATTPDAGYTNYGYTF.

The V and J genes are TRBV7-9 and TRBJ2-7, with 10 bases aligning to TRBD2. The CDR3 extends over 14 amino acids. Trimming took 8 bases from V and 5 from J; bases not matched to a gene: 9. Germline V gene data show CDR1 as SEHNR and CDR2 as FQNEAQ (reference sequence). The CDR3 spells CASRASSGGNEQYF. The CDR3 bases are TGTGCCAGCCGAGCCTCTAGCGGGGGTAACGAGCAGTACTTC. Variable domain in full (rest from reference TRBV7-9 and TRBJ2-7): DTGVSQNPRHKITKRGQNVTFRCDPISEHNRLYWYRQTLGQGPEFLTYFQNEAQLEKSRLLSDRFSAERPKGSFSTLEIQRTEQGDSAMYLCASRASSGGNEQYFGPGTRLTVT.